The clone carrying this TCR beta chain was detected a few times. The antigen remains unidentified. Germline loops: CDR1 MNHEY, CDR2 SVGEGT. V was pared by 7 bases and J by 1 base, with 6 bases between. CDR3 size: 12 residues. The sample comes from a study of T cells in Graves' hyperthyroidism and ophthalmopathy. Study background: Peripheral blood was acquired at first diagnosis, ahead of any therapy whatsoever.

Clinical symptoms, serum thyroxine and TRAb, thyroid ultrasound and orbital computed tomography were used for the diagnoses. Isolation of PBMCs was performed on around 9.3 ml fresh peripheral blood. What was amplified from RNA transcripts were TCR beta CDR3 regions. HTBI primers were employed in a first-round RT-PCR of the TCR CDR3. One entry per CDR3 protein results from TCRdb running MiXCR on the multiplex PCR reads. The data contain about 640,000 distinct CDR3 sequences, less than 25% of them singletons. Study-wide results and caveats: Ophthalmopathy prediction by the model preceded onset by a median roughly 6.3 months.

V is TRBV6-2 or TRBV6-3 and J is TRBJ2-3; no firm D call. The source is a man between 25 and 39 years old with Graves' ophthalmopathy. The sample was blood. The chain's CDR3 is CASNQGTDTQYF. CDR3 nucleotides: TGTGCCAGCAACCAAGGCACAGATACGCAGTATTTT.